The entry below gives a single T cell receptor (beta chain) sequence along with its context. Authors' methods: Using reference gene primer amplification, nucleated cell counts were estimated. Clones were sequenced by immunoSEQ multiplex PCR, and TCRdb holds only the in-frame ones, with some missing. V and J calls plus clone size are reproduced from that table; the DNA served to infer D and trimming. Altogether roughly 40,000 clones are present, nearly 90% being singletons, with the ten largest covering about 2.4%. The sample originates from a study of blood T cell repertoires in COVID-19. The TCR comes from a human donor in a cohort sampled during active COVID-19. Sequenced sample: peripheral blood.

The CDR3 loop is CASSSSLARGDEQFF. Written as DNA, the CDR3 is TGTGCCAGCAGTTCTTCCCTAGCGCGGGGGGATGAGCAGTTCTTC. The V gene is TRBV2, the J gene TRBJ2-1, with 8 bases identical to TRBD2. Per germline, CDR1 SNHLY and CDR2 FYNNEI. Trimming took 5 bases from V and 8 from J; bases not matched to a gene: 11. The CDR3 covers 15 residues.